The text below deals with one T cell receptor beta chain. This sample stems from a study of patients and donors after allogeneic stem cell transplantation. TCRdb passed the RT-PCR reads through MiXCR, listing each CDR3 protein once. The sample has around 160,000 distinct CDR3 sequences, 30% seen once. Trimming pared 3 bases from V and 12 bases from J, leaving 9 bases between. The CDR3 is 11 residues long. Germline V gene lookup returns CDR1 MGHDK and CDR2 SYGVNS. The chain combines TRBV25-1 with TRBJ2-1; the D is unclear. The source material was blood, either unsorted or a sorted T cell fraction (not recorded which). This sequence originates from a human donor who was either an allogeneic HSCT recipient or a stem cell or donor lymphocyte infusion donor (not recorded which). It is not recorded whose cells these are; they may come from a transplant donor. CDR3 in DNA: TGTGCCAGCAGTGATGGGTGGATGCAGTTCTTC. This encodes CASSDGWMQFF.